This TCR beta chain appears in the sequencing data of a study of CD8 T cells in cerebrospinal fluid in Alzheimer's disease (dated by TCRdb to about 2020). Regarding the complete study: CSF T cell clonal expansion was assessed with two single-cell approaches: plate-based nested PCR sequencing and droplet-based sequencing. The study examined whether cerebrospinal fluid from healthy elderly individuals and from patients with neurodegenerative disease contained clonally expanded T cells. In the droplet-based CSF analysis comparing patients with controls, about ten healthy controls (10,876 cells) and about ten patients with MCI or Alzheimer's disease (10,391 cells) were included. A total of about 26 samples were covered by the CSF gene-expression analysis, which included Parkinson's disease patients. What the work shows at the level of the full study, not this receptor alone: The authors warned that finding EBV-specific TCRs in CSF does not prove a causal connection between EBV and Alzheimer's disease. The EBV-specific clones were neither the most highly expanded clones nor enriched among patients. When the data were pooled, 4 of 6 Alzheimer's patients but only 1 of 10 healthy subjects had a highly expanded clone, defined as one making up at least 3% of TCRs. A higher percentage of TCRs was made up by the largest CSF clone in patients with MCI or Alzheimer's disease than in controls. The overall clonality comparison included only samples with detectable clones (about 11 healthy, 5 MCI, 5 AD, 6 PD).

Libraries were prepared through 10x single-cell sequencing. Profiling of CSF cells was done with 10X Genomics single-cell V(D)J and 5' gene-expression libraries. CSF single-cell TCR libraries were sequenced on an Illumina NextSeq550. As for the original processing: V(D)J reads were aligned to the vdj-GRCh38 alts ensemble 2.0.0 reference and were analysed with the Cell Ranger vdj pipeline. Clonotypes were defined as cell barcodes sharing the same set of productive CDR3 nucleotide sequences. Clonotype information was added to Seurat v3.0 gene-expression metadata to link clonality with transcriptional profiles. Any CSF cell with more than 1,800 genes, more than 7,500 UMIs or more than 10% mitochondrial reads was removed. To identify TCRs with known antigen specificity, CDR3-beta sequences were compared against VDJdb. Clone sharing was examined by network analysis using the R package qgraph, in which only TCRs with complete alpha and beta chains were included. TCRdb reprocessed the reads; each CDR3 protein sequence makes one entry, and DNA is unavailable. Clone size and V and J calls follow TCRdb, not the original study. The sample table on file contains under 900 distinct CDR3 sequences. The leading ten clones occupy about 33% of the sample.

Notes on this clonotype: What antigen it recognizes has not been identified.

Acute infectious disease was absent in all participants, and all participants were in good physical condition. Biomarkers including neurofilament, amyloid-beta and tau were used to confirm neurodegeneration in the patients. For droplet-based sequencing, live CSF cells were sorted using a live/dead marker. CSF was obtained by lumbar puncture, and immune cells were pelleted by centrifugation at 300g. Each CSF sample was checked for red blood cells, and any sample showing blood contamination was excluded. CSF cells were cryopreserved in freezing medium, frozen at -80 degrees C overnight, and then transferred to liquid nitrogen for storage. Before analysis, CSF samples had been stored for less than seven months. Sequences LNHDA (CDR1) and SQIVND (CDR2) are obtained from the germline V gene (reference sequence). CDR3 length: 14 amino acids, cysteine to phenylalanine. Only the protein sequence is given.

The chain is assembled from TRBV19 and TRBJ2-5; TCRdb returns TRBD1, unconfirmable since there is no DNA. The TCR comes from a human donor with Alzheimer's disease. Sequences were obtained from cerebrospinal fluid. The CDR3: CASSTGGGQETQYF.